The clone carrying this T cell receptor beta chain occurred many times. Its antigen is unidentified. MiXCR, applied by TCRdb to the 5' RACE reads, yields one record per CDR3 protein. The data show some 30,000 distinct CDR3 sequences, 7.2% seen once. V was pared by 0 bases and J by 6 bases, with 13 bases of the junction left unmatched. The V gene's germline CDR1 is KGHSH and CDR2 LQKENI. The CDR3 is 18 amino acids. This sample stems from a study of CD8 T cells in ankylosing spondylitis. Whole-study results and caveats: Disease-associated clones were reportedly significantly overrepresented in matched ankylosing spondylitis synovial fluid.

This clonotype was sampled from a male donor with ankylosing spondylitis or in good health (not recorded which). Sequencing was carried out using blood, either unsorted or a sorted T cell fraction (not recorded which). The J gene is TRBJ2-1, the V gene TRBV18, with 8 bases that match TRBD2. DNA for the CDR3: TGTGCCAGCTCACCACCGGTGGTAGGTGGCGGGAGGAGCAATGAGCAGTTCTTC. This sequence encodes CASSPPVVGGGRSNEQFF.